The entry that follows covers one T cell receptor (beta chain) sequence. The data were obtained in a study of graft-versus-host responses after intestinal transplantation. This table comes from immunoSEQ multiplex PCR, and its TCRdb copy is limited to in-frame clones, with some not included. This sample has about 57,000 clones; 80% to 90% occur once, and the top ten carry less than 2%. Per the germline V gene, CDR1 is MGHRA and CDR2 is YSYEKL. Trimming pared 2 bases from V and 9 bases from J, leaving 11 bases between. The CDR3 totals 13 residues. The sample consisted of PBMCs, taken 26 days after transplant. This TCR was recovered from a human patient who received an intestinal transplant, so some T cells may come from the graft donor. This chain links TRBV4-1 with TRBJ2-1, with a weak D call TRBD2 (5 bases). The CDR3 bases are TGCGCCAGCAGCCAACGAATGGGAGCTGAGCAGTTCTTC. Amino acid sequence: CASSQRMGAEQFF.